This passage covers 31 T cell receptor beta chains from one sample sequenced in a study of blood T cell repertoires in COVID-19. Here immunoSEQ multiplex PCR was the method, and the copy in TCRdb shows in-frame clones only, minus some. Of roughly 160,000 clones detected, roughly four fifths appear once; the ten largest clones hold around 2.7%. Sequencing was performed on peripheral blood. All receptors come from a woman older than 75 with COVID-19, enrolled during active disease.

This chain links TRBV7-2 with TRBJ2-1; D uncertain. The germline V gene has CDR1 SGHTA and CDR2 FQGNSA. This CDR3 contains 13 residues. V was cut by 5 bases and J by 0 bases, with 5 bases left in between. In nucleotides, the CDR3 is TGTGCCAGCAGCCCGTACTCCTACAATGAGCAGTTCTTC. This sequence encodes CASSPYSYNEQFF.

This chain links TRBV10-3 with TRBJ2-5; 8 nucleotides agree with TRBD2. From germline, CDR1 is ENHRY and CDR2 SYGVKD. The CDR3 covers 13 residues. J lost 5 bases, V lost 4 bases, and 3 bases had no gene match. CDR3 region: CAISATSGETQYF. Here the CDR3 DNA reads TGTGCCATCAGTGCTACTAGCGGTGAGACCCAGTACTTC.

Remarks on this clone: Sequence at one end of the junction differs from germline and may be a read error. The chain recombines TRBV4-2 with TRBJ1-3, with 7 bases matching TRBD1. The CDR3 is 17 residues long. Per germline, CDR1 LGHNA and CDR2 YNFKEQ. CDR3 protein: CASSGKQGSGLGSTIYF. The CDR3, as DNA: TGTGCCAGCAGCGGTAAACAGGGGTCGGGATTGGGAAGCACCATATATTTT.

This chain links TRBV27 with TRBJ2-5; 8 bases align to TRBD2. The germline gives CDR1 MNHEY, CDR2 SMNVEV (reference sequence). The ends lost 8 bases at V and 7 bases at J; junction bases unmatched: 18. The CDR3 has 16 amino acids. The CDR3 loop reads CASRSGSGGSIRTQYF. CDR3 sequence (DNA): TGTGCCAGCCGATCCGGCTCGGGAGGGTCAATCAGGACCCAGTACTTC.

For the CDR3, the DNA is TGTGCCAGCAGCGTAGGGGGGAGTAGCGGGATGTACAATGAGCAGTTCTTC. Translating gives CASSVGGSSGMYNEQFF. The gene calls are TRBV9 and TRBJ2-1, with 8 bases aligning to TRBD2. The V segment lost 0 bases and the J segment 4 bases; nucleotides outside the gene matches: 9. The germline V gene encodes CDR1 SGDLS and CDR2 YYNGEE. This CDR3 comprises 17 residues. Full variable domain (rest looked up from reference TRBV9 and TRBJ2-1): DSGVTQTPKHLITATGQRVTLRCSPRSGDLSVYWYQQSLDQGLQFLIQYYNGEERAKGNILERFSAQQFPDLHSELNLSSLELGDSALYFCASSVGGSSGMYNEQFFGPGTRLTVL.

The V gene is TRBV5-1, the J gene TRBJ2-3, with 9 nucleotides matching TRBD2. The ends lost 4 bases at V and 1 base at J; junction bases unmatched: 4. The germline gives CDR1 SGHRS, CDR2 YFSETQ. This CDR3 spans 15 amino acids. The CDR3 sequence: CASSLASGGTDTQYF. The CDR3 DNA follows: TGCGCCAGCAGCCTAGCTAGCGGGGGCACAGATACGCAGTATTTT.

This chain links TRBV2 with TRBJ2-7, with D unresolved. The ends were cut back, 6 bases at V and 4 bases at J, with 13 bases in the middle. CDR3 length equals 13 residues. Germline V gene sequence: CDR1 SNHLY, CDR2 FYNNEI. The CDR3 is CASSKIQVYEQYF. The DNA for the CDR3 is TGTGCCAGCAGCAAAATACAAGTTTACGAGCAGTACTTC.

The rearrangement links TRBV2 to TRBJ2-6; D may be TRBD1 (6 bases). The CDR3 extends over 15 amino acids. CDR1 SNHLY and CDR2 FYNNEI come from the germline V gene. The V gene lost 4 bases and the J gene lost 4 bases, with 11 bases spanning the gap. The CDR3 region is CASSGQETGANVLTF. The CDR3 bases are TGTGCCAGCAGTGGACAGGAGACCGGGGCCAACGTCCTGACTTTC.

The chain employs TRBV18 and TRBJ2-7, with 7 bases lining up with TRBD1. Losses at the gene ends were 4 bases for V and 2 bases for J; bases not matched to a gene: 2. The CDR3 consists of 13 residues. In germline, CDR1 is KGHSH, CDR2 LQKENI. CDR3 nucleotides: TGTGCCAGCTCACGGGACAGCACCTACGAGCAGTACTTC. Amino acid sequence: CASSRDSTYEQYF.

The J gene is TRBJ2-1, the V gene TRBV5-1, with TRBD2 matching 8 bases. V trimming: 3 bases; J trimming: 9 bases; junction bases outside the gene matches: 14. The CDR3 runs to 16 residues. CDR1 is SGHRS, CDR2 YFSETQ, per germline. CDR3 region: CASSSGGREGRGEQFF. The DNA of the CDR3 is TGCGCCAGCAGCTCGGGGGGCCGGGAGGGCCGTGGTGAGCAGTTCTTC.

In this sample, this clone turned up a few times. The gene calls are TRBV3-1 (or the pseudogene TRBV3-2) and TRBJ1-1; maybe TRBD1 (5 bases). The CDR3 consists of 15 residues. The ends were cut back, 4 bases at V and 0 bases at J, with 12 bases in the middle. Germline V gene sequence: CDR1 LGHDT, CDR2 YNNKEL (reference sequence). CDR3 sequence (DNA): TGTGCCAGCAGCCGTAGGAGGGGATTGAACACTGAAGCTTTCTTT. Residues: CASSRRRGLNTEAFF.

The chain couples TRBV28 to TRBJ2-2; the D gene is possibly TRBD1 (5 bases). Germline CDR1 and CDR2: MDHEN and SYDVKM. The CDR3 contains 14 residues. Trimming took 10 bases from V and 0 from J, leaving 12 bases between them. CDR3 protein: CATTGRANTGELFF. The CDR3, as DNA: TGTGCCACCACTGGCAGGGCGAACACCGGGGAGCTGTTTTTT.

This chain connects TRBV4-3 to TRBJ2-1; 7 nucleotides agree with TRBD2. Trimming at V came to 3 bases and at J to 0 bases, leaving 5 bases not matched to a gene. The CDR3 is made up of 16 amino acids. CDR1 and CDR2 from the germline V gene are LGHNA and YSLEER. The CDR3 region is CASSQGRGSSYNEQFF. The CDR3 DNA is TGCGCCAGCAGCCAGGGGCGGGGGAGCTCCTACAATGAGCAGTTCTTC.

The rearrangement links TRBV19 to TRBJ2-1, with 12 bases aligning to TRBD2. Germline CDR1 LNHDA, CDR2 SQIVND (reference sequence). V was clipped by 6 bases and J by 4 bases; unmatched bases: 7. The CDR3 has 16 residues. Here the CDR3 reads CASRGLAGNAYNEQFF. The CDR3, as DNA: TGTGCCAGTAGAGGACTAGCGGGGAACGCTTACAATGAGCAGTTCTTC.

This chain links TRBV10-3 with TRBJ2-7; 7 positions match TRBD1. The CDR3 length is 13 residues. Germline assignment: CDR1 ENHRY and CDR2 SYGVKD. The V segment lost 3 bases and the J segment 9 bases; nucleotides outside the gene matches: 8. The CDR3 reads CAISEGQGVGQYF. Here the CDR3 DNA reads TGTGCCATCAGTGAAGGGCAGGGGGTAGGGCAGTACTTC.

The chain carries TRBV28 and TRBJ2-5; D is possibly TRBD1 (6 bases). This CDR3 has 16 amino acids. V was clipped by 1 base and J by 4 bases, with 16 bases between them. The germline gives CDR1 MDHEN, CDR2 SYDVKM. DNA of the CDR3: TGTGCCAGCAGTTTATCCCCGGGAAGGGGGTCAGAGACCCAGTACTTC. It codes for CASSLSPGRGSETQYF. The whole variable domain, filled in from reference TRBV28 and TRBJ2-5, reads DVKVTQSSRYLVKRTGEKVFLECVQDMDHENMFWYRQDPGLGLRLIYFSYDVKMKEKGDIPEGYSVSREKKERFSLILESASTNQTSMYLCASSLSPGRGSETQYFGPGTRLLVL.

The chain joins TRBV18 to TRBJ1-5; no clear D. Germline CDR1 reads KGHSH; CDR2 reads LQKENI. This CDR3 region has 13 residues. The V end was cut by 6 bases, the J end by 5 bases, with 11 bases between. The CDR3: CASSPHSDQPQHF. CDR3 in DNA: TGTGCCAGCTCGCCCCACTCTGATCAGCCCCAGCATTTT.

This chain connects TRBV2 to TRBJ2-7; TRBD1 is a possible D gene (5 bases). This CDR3 spans 13 amino acids. V was pared by 7 bases and J by 3 bases, with 13 bases between. Germline CDR1 SNHLY, CDR2 FYNNEI. DNA of the CDR3: TGTGCCAGCACCAGACAGATGTTCTACGAGCAGTACTTC. Its protein is CASTRQMFYEQYF.

The chain combines TRBV6-5 with TRBJ2-1; the match to TRBD2 covers 9 bases. Germline V gene sequence: CDR1 MNHEY, CDR2 SVGAGI. V lost 5 bases, J lost 9 bases, and 11 bases stayed unmatched. CDR3 length: 15 residues. The CDR3 sequence: CASSPGLAIPSEQFF. CDR3 sequence (DNA): TGTGCCAGCAGTCCGGGACTAGCCATCCCAAGTGAGCAGTTCTTC.

The chain combines TRBV12-3 or TRBV12-4 with TRBJ2-1; possible D gene TRBD2, 5 bases. V lost 3 bases, J lost 10 bases, and 10 bases lay in between. CDR3 size: 12 residues. CDR3 DNA sequence: TGTGCCAGCAGTTTCGGCGGGTACGAGCAGTTCTTC. Its protein product is CASSFGGYEQFF.

This sequence joins TRBV21-1 and TRBJ1-6; the table names TRBD1, a call not compared with the DNA. TRBV21-1 is a documented pseudogene. This CDR3 is built from 18 residues. CDR3 protein: CASSNKGAGRKVDSPLHF. The DNA of the CDR3 is TGTGCCAGCAGCAACAAAGGTGCAGGAAGGAAGGTCGATTCACCCCTCCACTTT.

The chain has TRBV19 and TRBJ2-7; D ambiguous. V dropped 5 bases and J dropped 5 bases, with 19 bases sitting between them. The germline CDR1 and CDR2 sequences are LNHDA and SQIVND (reference sequence). The CDR3 runs to 15 residues. CDR3 DNA: TGTGCCAGTAGTTCCAGAAGAAGCGTTTCCCACGAGCAGTACTTC. Translating it yields CASSSRRSVSHEQYF.

V is TRBV27 and J is TRBJ1-1; D remains ambiguous. The CDR3 has 14 amino acids. Germline CDR1 and CDR2: MNHEY and SMNVEV (reference sequence). Trimming shortened V by 2 bases and J by 3 bases, and 10 bases separated the two germline ends. CDR3 sequence: CASSLRRGYTEAFF. The CDR3 bases are TGTGCCAGCAGTTTACGACGGGGTTACACTGAAGCTTTCTTT.

The chain recombines TRBV18 with TRBJ1-1, with D perhaps matching TRBD1 (5 bases). Trimming left V 4 bases short and J 5 bases short, with 11 bases between. Germline V gives CDR1 KGHSH, CDR2 LQKENI. The CDR3 has 13 residues. Here the CDR3 reads CASSQAQGTEAFF. CDR3 nucleotides: TGTGCCAGCTCACAAGCGCAGGGAACTGAAGCTTTCTTT. Full variable domain (missing parts from reference TRBV18 and TRBJ1-1): NAGVMQNPRHLVRRRGQEARLRCSPMKGHSHVYWYRQLPEEGLKFMVYLQKENIIDESGMPKERFSAEFPKEGPSILRIQQVVRGDSAAYFCASSQAQGTEAFFGQGTRLTVV.

This sequence joins TRBV19 and TRBJ1-1; no clear D gene. Per germline, CDR1 LNHDA and CDR2 SQIVND (reference sequence). The CDR3 consists of 16 residues. Trimming took off 5 bases at V and 8 bases at J, with 24 bases between the two ends. CDR3 sequence: CASSHQPGRGIGEAFF. DNA for the CDR3: TGTGCCAGTAGTCACCAGCCGGGGAGAGGGATAGGGGAAGCTTTCTTT.

This sequence joins TRBV10-1 and TRBJ2-1; 8 nucleotides agree with TRBD2. The CDR3 totals 18 residues. From germline, CDR1 is WNHNN and CDR2 SYGVQD (reference sequence). Trimming at V came to 10 bases and at J to 0 bases, leaving 17 bases not matched to a gene. The CDR3 nucleotides are TGCGCCATCTCGGAGAGGGCGGGAGGACAGAGCTCCTACAATGAGCAGTTCTTC. Translating it yields CAISERAGGQSSYNEQFF.

The chain couples TRBV5-6 to TRBJ1-2; 9 bases fit TRBD1. The germline CDR1 and CDR2 sequences are SGHDT and YYEEEE. The CDR3 is 15 amino acids. V lost 3 bases to trimming and J lost 7 bases; unmatched junction nucleotides: 10. The CDR3 protein is CASSYKGQGYIGYTF. The CDR3 DNA reads as TGTGCCAGCAGCTACAAGGGACAGGGTTATATTGGCTACACCTTC. Full variable domain (remainder filled in from reference TRBV5-6 and TRBJ1-2): DAGVTQSPTHLIKTRGQQVTLRCSPKSGHDTVSWYQQALGQGPQFIFQYYEEEERQRGNFPDRFSGHQFPNYSSELNVNALLLGDSALYLCASSYKGQGYIGYTFGSGTRLTVV.

This clone appeared a single time. This chain links TRBV6-5 with TRBJ2-7; 7 bases map to TRBD1. This CDR3 comprises 13 residues. Trimming removed 7 bases from V and 1 base from J; junction bases left unmatched: 4. Per the germline V gene, CDR1 is MNHEY and CDR2 is SVGAGI. The CDR3, as DNA: TGTGCCAGCAAGGGGGCGAGGTCCTACGAGCAGTACTTC. Protein sequence: CASKGARSYEQYF.

To note about this clone: The same CDR3 also results from other DNA sequences found in this sample. The genes are TRBV20-1 and TRBJ1-1; D remains unclear. V lost 3 bases, J lost 2 bases, and 10 bases lay in between. Germline loops: CDR1 DFQATT, CDR2 SNEGSKA (reference sequence). The CDR3 totals 13 residues. The CDR3 region has the DNA TGCAGTGCTAGTTCCCGCGGAAACACTGAAGCTTTCTTT. This gives the protein CSASSRGNTEAFF.

This sequence joins TRBV3-1 (or the pseudogene TRBV3-2) and TRBJ1-5; weak D call: TRBD1 (5 bases). The V gene lost 8 bases and the J gene lost 5 bases, with 31 bases spanning the gap. The CDR3 runs to 19 residues. The V gene's germline CDR1 is LGHDT and CDR2 YNNKEL (reference sequence). The CDR3 DNA is TGTGCCAGCTCGAGCACAACTAACCAGCAGGGAAGAGGTTATCAGCCCCAGCATTTT. This gives the protein CASSSTTNQQGRGYQPQHF.

In its sample, this clone was seen a few times. The chain uses TRBV18 and TRBJ1-1, with 7 bases that match TRBD1. V lost 4 bases and J lost 10; bases outside the gene matches: 9. Germline V gene lookup returns CDR1 KGHSH and CDR2 LQKENI. This CDR3 region has 13 residues. CDR3 residues: CASSLGGGSGAFF. CDR3 DNA sequence: TGTGCCAGCTCACTTGGAGGGGGCAGCGGAGCTTTCTTT. The full variable domain, its missing parts supplied by reference TRBV18 and TRBJ1-1, is NAGVMQNPRHLVRRRGQEARLRCSPMKGHSHVYWYRQLPEEGLKFMVYLQKENIIDESGMPKERFSAEFPKEGPSILRIQQVVRGDSAAYFCASSLGGGSGAFFGQGTRLTVV.